This record covers a single T cell receptor (beta chain). This sample stems from a study of blood T cell repertoires in COVID-19. For the study at large: Acute-phase and convalescent COVID-19 samples originated in the United States, Italy and Spain. Nucleic acid was either cDNA or gDNA, and it came from T cells, B-cell-depleted T cells, or PBMCs.

It was during active infection that Seattle patients were enrolled and then longitudinally followed. J gave up 8 bases and V 2 bases, and 5 bases lay outside the gene matches. The CDR3 totals 13 residues. Germline V CDR1 and CDR2: SGHRS, YFSETQ. TCRdb keeps only in-frame clones here, not all; method: immunoSEQ multiplex PCR. The profile shows fewer than 200,000 clones, just under 90% of them singletons. The V gene is TRBV5-1, the J gene TRBJ1-1; 8 positions match TRBD1. The sample comprised peripheral blood. This receptor was taken from a woman in her 70s with COVID-19, enrolled during active disease. This CDR3 is CASSFRQGMEAFF. The CDR3, as DNA: TGCGCCAGCAGCTTTAGACAGGGGATGGAAGCTTTCTTT.